Here is one TCR beta chain with its context. Its antigen is unidentified. This specimen belongs to a study of cytomegalovirus exposure and HLA in healthy donors. Across the study: The roughly 100 million unique TCR beta sequences, from about 180 million T cells, were found by an earlier analysis.

CDR3 length: 16 residues. The germline V gene encodes CDR1 MNHNY and CDR2 SVGAGI (reference sequence). V lost 2 bases to trimming and J lost 3 bases; unmatched junction nucleotides: 3. PCR was performed using 60 Vbeta and 13 Jbeta primers. Sequencing used immunoSEQ multiplex PCR; TCRdb keeps in-frame clones, though not all of them. Among about 130,000 clones listed, around 69% were seen once. Study results and limitations: V- and J-gene trimming of TCR beta was linked (in a later analysis) to a missense DCLRE1C variant.

The TCR sequence derives from a human donor in good health. Sequencing was carried out using PBMCs. The chain couples TRBV6-6 to TRBJ2-1; TRBD2 agrees at 11 bases. The CDR3 DNA sequence: TGTGCCAGCAGTTACCTGGGACTAGCGGACTACAATGAGCAGTTCTTC. It translates to CASSYLGLADYNEQFF.